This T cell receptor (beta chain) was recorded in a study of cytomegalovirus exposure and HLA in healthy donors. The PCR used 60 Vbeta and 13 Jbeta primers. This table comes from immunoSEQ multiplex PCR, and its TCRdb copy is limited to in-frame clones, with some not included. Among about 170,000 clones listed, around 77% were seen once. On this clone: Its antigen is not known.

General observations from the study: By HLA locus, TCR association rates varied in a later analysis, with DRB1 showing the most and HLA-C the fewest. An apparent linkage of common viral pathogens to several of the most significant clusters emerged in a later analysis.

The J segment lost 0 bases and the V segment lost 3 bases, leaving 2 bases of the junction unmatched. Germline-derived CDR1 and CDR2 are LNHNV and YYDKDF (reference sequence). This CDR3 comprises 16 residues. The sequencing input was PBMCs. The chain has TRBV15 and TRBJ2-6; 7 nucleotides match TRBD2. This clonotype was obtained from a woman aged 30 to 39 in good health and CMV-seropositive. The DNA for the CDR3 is TGTGCCACCAGCAGGGGGGGGGTCTCTGGGGCCAACGTCCTGACTTTC. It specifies CATSRGGVSGANVLTF.